This is a list of T cell receptor beta chains from one sample in a study of cytomegalovirus exposure and HLA in healthy donors. Profiling relied on immunoSEQ multiplex PCR, and the TCRdb table lists in-frame clones only, not all of them. The ten most abundant clones cover approximately 2.5% of a sample with more than 130,000 clones. The sample consisted of PBMCs. These receptors were collected from a middle-aged man in good health and CMV-seronegative. CDR3s include the opening cysteine and the closing phenylalanine or tryptophan. The order of the fields is J gene, D gene, V gene, CDR3 DNA, CDR3 protein. D genes are given only for firm matches.

>TRBJ1-2|-|TRBV9
TGTGCCAGCAGCGTAGAGGGGAACTATGGCTACACCTTC
CASSVEGNYGYTF
>TRBJ2-5|-|TRBV5-1
TGCGCCAGCAGCCAAAACAGGGTTCAAGAGACCCAGTACTTC
CASSQNRVQETQYF
>TRBJ2-5|-|TRBV5-6
TGTGCCAGCAGCCATTGGGGGGGGGCCCAAGAGACCCAGTACTTC
CASSHWGGAQETQYF
>TRBJ2-3|TRBD2|TRBV9
TGTGCCAGCAGCGTAGAAGGTCTAGCGGGGCGAATAGATACGCAGTATTTT
CASSVEGLAGRIDTQYF
>TRBJ2-7|-|TRBV6-6
TGTGCCACCCGGGTGGGTGCCTACGAGCAGTACTTC
CATRVGAYEQYF
>TRBJ1-2|TRBD1|TRBV6-5
TGTGCCAGCAGTAGGGACAGGGGACAGCGGAACACCTTC
CASSRDRGQRNTF
>TRBJ2-7|TRBD2|TRBV5-1
TGCGCCAGCAGCTTGGTAGCGGGGGGGGTCGGCTCCGAGCAGTACTTC
CASSLVAGGVGSEQYF
>TRBJ2-1|TRBD2|TRBV7-7
TGTGCCAGCAGCTTAAACAGCGGGGGGGCCAATGAGCAGTTCTTC
CASSLNSGGANEQFF
>TRBJ2-7|TRBD2|TRBV13
TGTGCCAGCAGCTTAACTATGGGACTAGCGGGGTTAGAGCAGTACTTC
CASSLTMGLAGLEQYF
>TRBJ1-1|TRBD1|TRBV19
TGTGCCAGTAAAGGGAGGGACAGGGACGGACGGGAAGCTTTCTTT
CASKGRDRDGREAFF
>TRBJ1-1|TRBD1|TRBV11-2
TGTGCCAGCAGCCTTGGACGGACAGGTGAAGCTTTCTTT
CASSLGRTGEAFF
>TRBJ2-2|TRBD2|TRBV18
TGTGCCAGCTCACCTGGACTAGCGGGGGTCACCGGGGAGCTGTTTTTT
CASSPGLAGVTGELFF
>TRBJ2-7|TRBD1|TRBV6-1
TGTGCCAGCTTCGAGTTAGTGACAGGGTACCACGAGCAGTACTTC
CASFELVTGYHEQYF
>TRBJ2-5|-|TRBV5-1
TGCGCCAGCAGCTTAACCACGGGCCAAGAGACCCAGTACTTC
CASSLTTGQETQYF
>TRBJ1-2|TRBD1|TRBV5-6
TGTGCCAGCAGCTTACCCGGACAGGGCACTAACTATGGCTACACCTTC
CASSLPGQGTNYGYTF
>TRBJ1-5|-|TRBV6-1
TGTGCCAGCAGTGCGGGAGGGTATAGCAATCAGCCCCAGCATTTT
CASSAGGYSNQPQHF
>TRBJ1-1|-|TRBV28
TGTGCCAGCAGTTTAAGGGGCGAGAACACTGAAGCTTTCTTT
CASSLRGENTEAFF
>TRBJ1-6|-|TRBV6-6
TGTGCCAGCAGTAAGACCTCCGGAGACTATAATTCACCCCTCCACTTT
CASSKTSGDYNSPLHF
>TRBJ1-5|TRBD1|TRBV7-2
TGTGCCAGCAGCCGGACAGGGGGTTTCAATCAGCCCCAGCATTTT
CASSRTGGFNQPQHF
>TRBJ2-1|-|TRBV11-1
TGTGCCAGCAGCTTAGCGGGGGGTAATGAGCAGTTCTTC
CASSLAGGNEQFF
>TRBJ1-5|-|TRBV25-1
TGTGCCAGCAGTGAGGTCCGGAGCAATCAGCCCCAGCATTTT
CASSEVRSNQPQHF
>TRBJ2-3|TRBD2|TRBV4-3
TGCGCCAGCAGCCAAGTAGCGGGGGGGGCGGATACGCAGTATTTT
CASSQVAGGADTQYF
>TRBJ1-5|-|TRBV19
TGTGCCAGTAGTGATGCAGGGATGCAGCCCCAGCATTTT
CASSDAGMQPQHF
>TRBJ2-7|-|TRBV2
TGTGCCAGCCTAGTCGGGGGCTCCTACGAGCAGTACTTC
CASLVGGSYEQYF
>TRBJ2-5|-|TRBV14
TGTGCCAGCAGCCACCTCGGGCAAGAGACCCAGTACTTC
CASSHLGQETQYF
>TRBJ2-7|-|TRBV6-1
TGTGCCAGCACCCGGATGAAGGGGACCTACGAGCAGTACTTC
CASTRMKGTYEQYF
>TRBJ1-1|-|TRBV4-3
TGCGCCAGCAGCCAAGGGGGGGGTTTGGTCCCTGAAGCTTTCTTT
CASSQGGGLVPEAFF
>TRBJ2-1|TRBD2|TRBV5-1
TGCGCCAGCAGCCCAGAACTGGGACTAGCGGGGGCCAATGAGCAGTTCTTC
CASSPELGLAGANEQFF
>TRBJ2-2|-|TRBV7-9
TGTGCCAAGGGGAAGAACACCGGGGAGCTGTTTTTT
CAKGKNTGELFF
>TRBJ1-3|-|TRBV11-2
TGTGCCAGCAGCTTAGAGGAGGTTCTCTCGGGAAACACCATATATTTT
CASSLEEVLSGNTIYF
>TRBJ2-3|-|TRBV14
TGTGCCAGCAGCCCCTTCACGGGGGTTAGCACAGATACGCAGTATTTT
CASSPFTGVSTDTQYF
>TRBJ2-5|TRBD2|TRBV7-2
TGTGCCAGCAGCTTAGGGGCGTGGGGGGGCCAAGAGACCCAGTACTTC
CASSLGAWGGQETQYF
>TRBJ1-3|TRBD1|TRBV6-4
TGTGCCAGCACCAAGGGGGACAGGAGCAACACCATATATTTT
CASTKGDRSNTIYF
>TRBJ1-2|-|TRBV5-1
TGCGCCAGCAGCCAAGACAGGAGCTATGGCTACACCTTC
CASSQDRSYGYTF
>TRBJ1-1|-|TRBV29-1
TGCAGCGCCGGGGGAGGAGATAGGAACACTGAAGCTTTCTTT
CSAGGGDRNTEAFF
>TRBJ1-3|-|TRBV4-3
TGCGCCAGCAGCCAAGATAAGGCGGTAAACTCTGGAAACACCATATATTTT
CASSQDKAVNSGNTIYF
>TRBJ2-3|TRBD2|TRBV25-1
TGTGCCAGCAGTGAGCTAGCGGGCCATACAGATACGCAGTATTTT
CASSELAGHTDTQYF
>TRBJ2-7|-|TRBV18
TGTGCCAGCTCCCGTGAACAGGTTGGAATAACCTACGAGCAGTACTTC
CASSREQVGITYEQYF
>TRBJ2-1|-|TRBV25-1
TGTGCCAGCAGTGAAACCGGGACACCTTACAATGAGCAGTTCTTC
CASSETGTPYNEQFF
>TRBJ2-3|TRBD2|TRBV5-1
TGCGCCAGCAGCTTGGGCGTTCTAGCGGGGTCGATAGATACGCAGTATTTT
CASSLGVLAGSIDTQYF
>TRBJ2-7|TRBD1|TRBV6-1
TGTGCCAGCAGTGAAGGGCGGGGGACAGGGGGTCGAAAGGAGTACTTC
CASSEGRGTGGRKEYF
>TRBJ2-5|TRBD1|TRBV5-1
TGCGCCAGCAGCCCCGGCACAGGGGTAGGGGAGACCCAGTACTTC
CASSPGTGVGETQYF
>TRBJ2-3|TRBD1|TRBV11-1
TGTGCCAGCAGCACAGGGGACACAGATACGCAGTATTTT
CASSTGDTDTQYF
>TRBJ2-5|TRBD2|TRBV18
TGTGCCAGCTCACCAGCGGGGGGCCTCGAGACCCAGTACTTC
CASSPAGGLETQYF
>TRBJ2-7|-|TRBV6-5
TGTGCCAGCAGTTACTCGCAGGGGAGCGAGCAGTACTTC
CASSYSQGSEQYF
>TRBJ2-1|TRBD1|TRBV7-2
TGTGCCAGCAGCCCCGGACAGGGGGCCAATGAGCAGTTCTTC
CASSPGQGANEQFF
>TRBJ1-1|-|TRBV7-9
TGTGCCAGCAGCTCACAGGGAAATCGGGCCACTGAAGCTTTCTTT
CASSSQGNRATEAFF
>TRBJ2-5|TRBD1|TRBV5-6
TGTGCCAGCAGCTTGGTTCAGGGGGAAGTGGAGACCCAGTACTTC
CASSLVQGEVETQYF
>TRBJ1-1|-|TRBV7-9
TGTGCCAGCAGCTTAAGTGGGGCTAACACTGAAGCTTTCTTT
CASSLSGANTEAFF
>TRBJ2-1|TRBD2|TRBV5-4
TGTGCCAGCAGCTTTGTAGCGGGGTCCTACAATGAGCAGTTCTTC
CASSFVAGSYNEQFF
>TRBJ1-6|TRBD1|TRBV4-1
TGCGCCAGCAGCCAAGATAGCCGACAGGGGACGGCACCCCTCCACTTT
CASSQDSRQGTAPLHF
>TRBJ1-5|-|TRBV6-1
TGTGCCAGCAGTGAACGTCAGGGAAATCAGCCCCAGCATTTT
CASSERQGNQPQHF
>TRBJ2-5|TRBD2|TRBV10-3
TGTGCCATCAGTGAGACCGGGACTAGCGTGCGGGAGACCCAGTACTTC
CAISETGTSVRETQYF
>TRBJ1-4|-|TRBV6-5
TGTGCCAGCAGTTACAGCACGAGATGTAATGAAAAACTGTTTTTT
CASSYSTRCNEKLFF